This TCR beta chain was obtained from a study of T cell clonotyping in hematopoietic cell transplantation. Overall study context: Pretransplant recipient samples were taken after cytoreduction. Study-wide findings and caveats: After transplant, recipient diversity fell while pathologically expanded clonotypes grew through day 180. Few recipient clonotypes overlapped donors; over 97% were de novo at given depth.

About this clone itself: Antigen: not known.

This sample's time point: recipient sample about 28 days before transplant, after cytoreduction. Blood collection times were about day -28 and days 30, 100, 180 posttransplant. TCRdb's copy holds only in-frame clones and misses some; the assay was immunoSEQ multiplex PCR. The sample shows over 15,000 clones, just over 90% of them seen only once. Germline lookup yields CDR1 SGHTA and CDR2 FQGNSA. This CDR3 is 17 amino acids long. Trimming cost V 7 bases and J 0 bases, with 16 bases left between them. The source of this sequence is a man younger than 30 with biphenotypic leukemia. Some clones in this sample may be carry-over from other donors' samples. The material was peripheral blood mononuclear cells, obtained before stem cell transplant. The chain employs TRBV7-2 and TRBJ2-6; tentatively, D is TRBD1 or TRBD2 (5 bases each). This CDR3 reads CASNPRVGVSGANVLTF. The CDR3 DNA follows: TGTGCCAGCAACCCCAGGGTCGGGGTCTCTGGGGCCAACGTCCTGACTTTC. The full variable domain, in which reference TRBV7-2 and TRBJ2-6 provide the parts outside the CDR3, is GAGVSQSPSNKVTEKGKDVELRCDPISGHTALYWYRQSLGQGLEFLIYFQGNSAPDKSGLPSDRFSAERTGGSVSTLTIQRTQQEDSAVYLCASNPRVGVSGANVLTFGAGSRLTVL.